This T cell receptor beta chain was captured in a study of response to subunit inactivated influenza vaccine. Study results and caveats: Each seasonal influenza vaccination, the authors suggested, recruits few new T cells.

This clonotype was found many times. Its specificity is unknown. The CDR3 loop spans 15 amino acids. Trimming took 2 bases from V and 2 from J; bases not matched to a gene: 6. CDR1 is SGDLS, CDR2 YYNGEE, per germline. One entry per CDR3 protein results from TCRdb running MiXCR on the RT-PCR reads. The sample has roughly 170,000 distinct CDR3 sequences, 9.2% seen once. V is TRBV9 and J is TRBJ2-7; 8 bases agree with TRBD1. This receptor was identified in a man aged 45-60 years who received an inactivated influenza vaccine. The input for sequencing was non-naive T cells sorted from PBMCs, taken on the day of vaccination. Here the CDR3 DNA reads TGTGCCAGCAGCGTCGGACAGGGAAACACCTACGAGCAGTACTTC. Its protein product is CASSVGQGNTYEQYF.